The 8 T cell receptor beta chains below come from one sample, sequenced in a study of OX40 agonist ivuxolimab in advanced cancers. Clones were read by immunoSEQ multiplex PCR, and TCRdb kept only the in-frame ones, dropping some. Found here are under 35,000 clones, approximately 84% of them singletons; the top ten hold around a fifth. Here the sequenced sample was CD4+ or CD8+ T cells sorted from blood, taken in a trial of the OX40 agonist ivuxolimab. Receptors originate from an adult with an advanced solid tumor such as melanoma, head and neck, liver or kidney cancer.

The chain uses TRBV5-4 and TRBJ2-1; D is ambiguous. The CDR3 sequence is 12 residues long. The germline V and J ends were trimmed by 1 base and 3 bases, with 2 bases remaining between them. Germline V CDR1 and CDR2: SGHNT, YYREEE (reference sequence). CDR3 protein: CASSLSYNEQFF. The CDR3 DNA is TGTGCCAGCAGCTTGAGCTACAATGAGCAGTTCTTC.

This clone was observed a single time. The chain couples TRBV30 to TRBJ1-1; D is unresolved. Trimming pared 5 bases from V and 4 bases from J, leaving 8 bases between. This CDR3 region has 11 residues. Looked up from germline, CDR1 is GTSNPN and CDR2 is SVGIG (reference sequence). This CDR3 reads CAWGRGTEAFF. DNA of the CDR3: TGTGCCTGGGGCCGGGGCACTGAAGCTTTCTTT.

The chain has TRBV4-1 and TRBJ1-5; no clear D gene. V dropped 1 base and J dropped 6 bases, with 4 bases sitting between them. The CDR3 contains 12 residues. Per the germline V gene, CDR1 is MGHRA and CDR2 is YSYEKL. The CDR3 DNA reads TGCGCCAGCAGCCAAGGGGGTCAGCCCCAGCATTTT. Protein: CASSQGGQPQHF.

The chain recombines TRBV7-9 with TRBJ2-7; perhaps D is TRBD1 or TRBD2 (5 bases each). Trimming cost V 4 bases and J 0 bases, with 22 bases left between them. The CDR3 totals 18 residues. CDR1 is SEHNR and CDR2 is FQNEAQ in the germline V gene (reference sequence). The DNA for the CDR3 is TGTGCCAGCAGCTCCACTTCCCTCGGGGCCTATAACTCCTACGAGCAGTACTTC. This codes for CASSSTSLGAYNSYEQYF.

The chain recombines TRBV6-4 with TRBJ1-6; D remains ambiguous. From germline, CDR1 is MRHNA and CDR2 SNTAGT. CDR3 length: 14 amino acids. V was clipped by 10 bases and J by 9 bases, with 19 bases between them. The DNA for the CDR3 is TGTGCCATCCGCGACGGTGACATGAGTTCACCCCTCCACTTT. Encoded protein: CAIRDGDMSSPLHF.

The CDR3 loop is CASSRGDYNEQFF. CDR3 nucleotides: TGTGCCAGCAGCCGGGGGGACTACAATGAGCAGTTCTTC. The gene calls are TRBV7-9 and TRBJ2-1, with 7 bases fitting TRBD2. The ends lost 5 bases at V and 3 bases at J; junction bases unmatched: 1. There are 13 residues in the CDR3. Germline loops: CDR1 SEHNR, CDR2 FQNEAQ (reference sequence).

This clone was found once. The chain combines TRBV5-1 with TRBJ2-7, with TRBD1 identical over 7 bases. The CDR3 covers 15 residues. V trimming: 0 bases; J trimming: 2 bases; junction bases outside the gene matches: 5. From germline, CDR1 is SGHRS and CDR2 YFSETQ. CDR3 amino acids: CASSLAGQLTYEQYF. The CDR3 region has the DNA TGCGCCAGCAGCTTGGCGGGACAGCTAACCTACGAGCAGTACTTC.

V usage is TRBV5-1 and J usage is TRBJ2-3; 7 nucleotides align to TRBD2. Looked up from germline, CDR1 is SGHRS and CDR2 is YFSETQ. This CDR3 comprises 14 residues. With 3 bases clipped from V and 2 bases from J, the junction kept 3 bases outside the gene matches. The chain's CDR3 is CASSSAGNTDTQYF. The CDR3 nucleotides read TGCGCCAGCAGCTCAGCGGGGAACACAGATACGCAGTATTTT.